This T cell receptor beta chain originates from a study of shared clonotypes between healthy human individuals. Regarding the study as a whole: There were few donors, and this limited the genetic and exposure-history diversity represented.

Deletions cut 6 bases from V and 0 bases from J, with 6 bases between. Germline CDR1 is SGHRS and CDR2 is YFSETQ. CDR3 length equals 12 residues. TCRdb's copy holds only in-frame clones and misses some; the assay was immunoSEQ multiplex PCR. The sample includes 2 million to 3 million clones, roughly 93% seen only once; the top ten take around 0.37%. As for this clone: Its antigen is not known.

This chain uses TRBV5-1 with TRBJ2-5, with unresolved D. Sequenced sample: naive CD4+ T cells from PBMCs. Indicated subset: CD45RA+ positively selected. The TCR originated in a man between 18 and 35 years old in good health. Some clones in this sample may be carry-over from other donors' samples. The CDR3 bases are TGCGCCAGCACCGCAGACCAAGAGACCCAGTACTTC. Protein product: CASTADQETQYF. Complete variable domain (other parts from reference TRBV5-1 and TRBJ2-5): KAGVTQTPRYLIKTRGQQVTLSCSPISGHRSVSWYQQTPGQGLQFLFEYFSETQRNKGNFPGRFSGRQFSNSRSEMNVSTLELGDSALYLCASTADQETQYFGPGTRLLVL.